This entry lists 22 T cell receptor beta chains sequenced from one sample in a study of Ad26.COV2.S vaccination and SARS-CoV-2 variants. TCRdb's table, derived via immunoSEQ multiplex PCR, lists solely in-frame clones and lacks some. Of about 180,000 clones detected, approximately 90% appear once; the ten largest clones hold 5% to 6.5%. Sequenced material: peripheral blood, taken after recovery from COVID-19. The receptor set was obtained from a human donor who had recovered from COVID-19.

The rearrangement links TRBV6-1 to TRBJ1-2; D may be TRBD1 (5 bases). Per the germline V gene, CDR1 is MNHNS and CDR2 is SASEGT. Trimming left V 1 base short and J 10 bases short, with 10 bases between. The CDR3 runs 12 residues. The CDR3 DNA reads as TGTGCCAGCAGTGAAGGGTGGGGGTACTACACCTTC. Residues: CASSEGWGYYTF.

This chain connects TRBV28 to TRBJ1-2, with D unclear. V was shortened by 6 bases and J by 0 bases, with 11 bases between the two germline ends. CDR3 length: 14 residues. Looked up from germline, CDR1 is MDHEN and CDR2 is SYDVKM. The DNA of the CDR3 is TGTGCCAGCAGGCTTACAGAAGCTAACTATGGCTACACCTTC. Encoded protein: CASRLTEANYGYTF.

V usage is TRBV7-9 and J usage is TRBJ2-7; the D is unclear. The CDR3 sequence is 14 residues long. V gave up 2 bases and J gave up 0 bases, with 8 bases separating them. The V gene's germline CDR1 is SEHNR and CDR2 FQNEAQ (reference sequence). CDR3 region: CASSLLQSSYEQYF. As DNA, the CDR3 is TGTGCCAGCAGCTTACTACAGAGCTCCTACGAGCAGTACTTC. The full variable domain, with the rest looked up from reference TRBV7-9 and TRBJ2-7, is DTGVSQNPRHKITKRGQNVTFRCDPISEHNRLYWYRQTLGQGPEFLTYFQNEAQLEKSRLLSDRFSAERPKGSFSTLEIQRTEQGDSAMYLCASSLLQSSYEQYFGPGTRLTVT.

The chain couples TRBV7-6 to TRBJ2-1; 7 bases agree with TRBD2. There are 15 residues in the CDR3. CDR1 is SGHVS and CDR2 is FNYEAQ in the germline V gene. J was trimmed by 4 bases and V by 4 bases; bases with no gene match: 7. Written as DNA, the CDR3 is TGTGCCAGCAGCTCCCCTGGCGGGGGATACAATGAGCAGTTCTTC. Amino acids: CASSSPGGGYNEQFF.

In its sample, this clone was seen once. V usage is TRBV2 and J usage is TRBJ1-2, with 7 bases aligning to TRBD1. Germline V CDR1 and CDR2: SNHLY, FYNNEI. This CDR3 has 16 amino acids. The V segment lost 2 bases and the J segment 8 bases; nucleotides outside the gene matches: 14. Here the CDR3 reads CASSEIGQGGAWGYTF. DNA of the CDR3: TGTGCCAGCAGTGAAATCGGCCAGGGGGGTGCGTGGGGCTACACCTTC.

The gene calls are TRBV30 and TRBJ1-4; the D is unclear. V lost 0 bases and J 6 bases, leaving 8 bases between the germline ends. From germline, CDR1 is GTSNPN and CDR2 SVGIG (reference sequence). The CDR3 has 13 amino acids. The CDR3 sequence: CAWSVQLDEKLFF. DNA of the CDR3: TGTGCCTGGAGTGTACAGTTAGATGAAAAACTGTTTTTT.

The chain has TRBV7-6 and TRBJ1-2, with a possible D match to TRBD1 (5 bases). The CDR3 extends over 14 amino acids. The V gene lost 1 base and the J gene lost 7 bases, with 13 bases spanning the gap. CDR1 is SGHVS, CDR2 FNYEAQ, per germline. In DNA, the CDR3 is TGTGCCAGCAGCTTAGGGGCAGGGCCCGGTGGCTACACCTTC. Its protein is CASSLGAGPGGYTF. The complete variable domain, with remaining parts taken from reference TRBV7-6 and TRBJ1-2, reads GAGVSQSPRYKVTKRGQDVALRCDPISGHVSLYWYRQALGQGPEFLTYFNYEAQQDKSGLPNDRFSAERPEGSISTLTIQRTEQRDSAMYRCASSLGAGPGGYTFGSGTRLTVV.

This sequence joins TRBV4-2 and TRBJ1-3, with TRBD1 matching over 7 bases. The CDR3 consists of 18 residues. Germline V lookup: CDR1 LGHNA, CDR2 YNFKEQ. The junction had 12 bases not matched to a gene; V was cut back by 0 bases and J by 4 bases. The CDR3 DNA reads TGTGCCAGCAGCCAAGAAGCGGCAGGGGGGTATCTAGGAAACACCATATATTTT. This codes for CASSQEAAGGYLGNTIYF.

V usage is TRBV19 and J usage is TRBJ2-1, with D uncertain. CDR3 length: 13 amino acids. Trimming removed 7 bases at V and 8 bases at J, with 15 bases between. The germline CDR1 and CDR2 sequences are LNHDA and SQIVND (reference sequence). The DNA for the CDR3 is TGTGCCAGTACCAAACTACCTAGAGATGAGCAGTTCTTC. Encoded protein: CASTKLPRDEQFF.

CDR3 sequence reads: CASIATSGGLETQYF. CDR3 in DNA: TGTGCCAGCATCGCGACTAGCGGGGGCCTAGAGACCCAGTACTTC. The rearrangement joins TRBV3-1 (or the pseudogene TRBV3-2) to TRBJ2-5; 12 positions match TRBD2. Trimming cost V 7 bases and J 4 bases; bases outside gene matches: 7. The CDR3 spans 15 residues. Germline assignment: CDR1 LGHDT and CDR2 YNNKEL (reference sequence).

The V gene is TRBV19, the J gene TRBJ2-5; TRBD2 matches 12 bases. CDR1 and CDR2 from the germline V gene are LNHDA and SQIVND (reference sequence). The J segment lost 5 bases and the V segment lost 4 bases, leaving 5 bases of the junction unmatched. The CDR3 contains 15 residues. This chain's CDR3 is CASSTSGGAWETQYF. For the CDR3, the DNA is TGTGCCAGTAGTACTAGCGGGGGGGCCTGGGAGACCCAGTACTTC.

The CDR3 sequence: CATSLLWGGQETQYF. The CDR3 nucleotides are TGTGCCACCAGCCTTTTATGGGGGGGGCAAGAGACCCAGTACTTC. The chain uses TRBV15 and TRBJ2-5; 7 positions match TRBD2. Germline V CDR1 and CDR2: LNHNV, YYDKDF (reference sequence). V trimming: 5 bases; J trimming: 2 bases; junction bases outside the gene matches: 8. The CDR3 totals 15 residues.

The chain is built from TRBV4-2 and TRBJ2-5; D gene ambiguous. The CDR3 totals 15 residues. Looked up from germline, CDR1 is LGHNA and CDR2 is YNFKEQ. V was cut by 3 bases and J by 7 bases, with 18 bases left in between. CDR3 protein: CASSQRLRYSGTQYF. The CDR3 DNA sequence: TGTGCCAGCAGCCAGAGGCTCCGATATTCGGGGACCCAGTACTTC.

J is TRBJ2-3 and V is TRBV7-2, with a tentative D call TRBD1 (5 bases). The CDR3 covers 13 residues. Trimming cost V 5 bases and J 10 bases, with 16 bases left between them. CDR1 and CDR2 from the germline V gene are SGHTA and FQGNSA. CDR3: CASSLESGAPQYF. Written as DNA, the CDR3 is TGTGCCAGCAGCCTAGAGTCTGGGGCCCCGCAGTATTTT.

The chain joins TRBV4-1 to TRBJ1-5; 7 bases fit TRBD1. V shed 5 bases and J 4 bases; nucleotides not matched to a gene: 8. The length of the CDR3 is 15 residues. Germline lookup yields CDR1 MGHRA and CDR2 YSYEKL. The CDR3 DNA reads as TGCGCCAGCAGCGGGCGGGACAGTAGTAATCAGCCCCAGCATTTT. Protein product: CASSGRDSSNQPQHF.

The rearrangement joins TRBV5-6 to TRBJ1-2, with a weak D call TRBD1 (5 bases). This CDR3 has 14 amino acids. Trimming pared 4 bases from V and 6 bases from J, leaving 16 bases between. Germline CDR1 SGHDT, CDR2 YYEEEE. CDR3 bases: TGTGCCAGCAGCGGGGGACGACATTGGGATGGCTACACCTTC. It is translated as CASSGGRHWDGYTF.

This clone was seen only once. The chain links TRBV2 to TRBJ2-7, with TRBD2 identical over 10 bases. Germline loops: CDR1 SNHLY, CDR2 FYNNEI. J gave up 3 bases and V 4 bases, and 3 bases lay outside the gene matches. The CDR3 is 14 amino acids. The CDR3 DNA is TGTGCCAGCAGTGGAGCTAGCGGGAGCTACGAGCAGTACTTC. It yields the protein CASSGASGSYEQYF. The variable domain in full, completed from reference TRBV2 and TRBJ2-7, reads EPEVTQTPSHQVTQMGQEVILRCVPISNHLYFYWYRQILGQKVEFLVSFYNNEISEKSEIFDDQFSVERPDGSNFTLKIRSTKLEDSAMYFCASSGASGSYEQYFGPGTRLTVT.

The chain carries TRBV9 and TRBJ1-3, with 9 bases matching TRBD1. V lost 4 bases and J lost 3; bases outside the gene matches: 14. Germline CDR1 SGDLS, CDR2 YYNGEE. The CDR3 loop spans 18 amino acids. CDR3 sequence (DNA): TGTGCCAGCAGCATCCGGGACAGGGCTACAACGGGTGGAAACACCATATATTTT. It codes for CASSIRDRATTGGNTIYF.

The genes are TRBV5-7 and TRBJ1-2, with 7 bases matching TRBD1. TRBV5-7 is assigned to the ORF class and has an uncertain function. V lost 0 bases to trimming and J lost 8 bases; unmatched junction nucleotides: 7. This CDR3 has 14 amino acids. CDR3 amino acids: CASSLDRGRWGYTF. The CDR3 DNA reads TGTGCCAGCAGCTTGGACAGGGGACGTTGGGGCTACACCTTC.

The genes are TRBV14 and TRBJ2-7, with 9 bases identical to TRBD1. The CDR3 consists of 13 residues. From germline, CDR1 is SGHDN and CDR2 FVKESK. J was trimmed by 4 bases and V by 3 bases; bases with no gene match: 1. The CDR3 nucleotides are TGTGCCAGCAGCCAGGACAGGGGTTACGAGCAGTACTTC. Translating gives CASSQDRGYEQYF.

V gene TRBV5-5 combines with J gene TRBJ2-7; 9 bases align to TRBD1. The CDR3 loop spans 13 amino acids. V was clipped by 4 bases and J by 3 bases; unmatched bases: 2. Germline V gene sequence: CDR1 SGHKS, CDR2 YYEKEE (reference sequence). CDR3 amino acids: CASSRDRDYEQYF. CDR3 coding DNA: TGTGCCAGCAGCAGGGACAGGGACTACGAGCAGTACTTC.

The CDR3 sequence is CAITHSFSYNEQFF. CDR3 DNA: TGTGCCATCACGCACTCCTTCTCCTACAATGAGCAGTTCTTC. The gene calls are TRBV10-3 and TRBJ2-1; D gene unclear. The V end was cut by 7 bases, the J end by 0 bases, with 10 bases between. From germline, CDR1 is ENHRY and CDR2 SYGVKD. CDR3 length equals 14 residues.